The 10 T cell receptor beta chains in this list originate from one sample, sequenced in a study of beta chain features in type 1 diabetes. Of the isolated RNA, all was reverse transcribed, and so the sequenced material was expressed TCRB transcripts. Method: immunoSEQ multiplex PCR; TCRdb's copy keeps in-frame clones and lacks some. The repertoire holds about 410,000 clones, with more than 11% as singletons. The sample consisted of naive CD4+ T cells from blood. All receptors come from a man aged 30 to 39 in good health.

V and J are TRBV7-6 and TRBJ2-7; 7 bases line up with TRBD2. The V and J ends lost 7 bases and 12 bases, in that order; junction bases with no gene match: 21. CDR1 is SGHVS and CDR2 is FNYEAQ in the germline V gene. The CDR3 is made up of 15 amino acids. CDR3 sequence reads: CASTSFPSGIDPLYV. The CDR3 region has the DNA TGTGCCAGCACCTCGTTTCCTAGCGGTATAGACCCGCTGTACGTC.

V gene TRBV5-1 combines with J gene TRBJ2-3; D may correspond to TRBD1 or TRBD2 (5 bases each). V was shortened by 4 bases and J by 0 bases, with 12 bases between the two germline ends. Germline V gives CDR1 SGHRS, CDR2 YFSETQ. The length of the CDR3 is 15 residues. This chain's CDR3 is CASSLGVSSTDTQYF. Written as DNA, the CDR3 is TGCGCCAGCAGCCTGGGGGTCAGTAGCACAGATACGCAGTATTTT.

The chain employs TRBV29-1 and TRBJ2-3; tentative D call: TRBD2 (5 bases). The germline gives CDR1 SQVTM, CDR2 ANQGSEA. Trimming pared 6 bases from V and 1 base from J, leaving 26 bases between. The CDR3 loop spans 18 amino acids. As DNA, the CDR3 is TGCAGCGTCGGCTATCTCGGAGCGGTCAACGGCCGCACAGATACGCAGTATTTT. Protein sequence: CSVGYLGAVNGRTDTQYF.

This clone appeared once. V is TRBV6-1 and J is TRBJ2-3, with 10 bases that match TRBD2. The CDR3 covers 15 residues. The V and J ends lost 6 bases and 6 bases, in that order; junction bases with no gene match: 9. Per the germline V gene, CDR1 is MNHNS and CDR2 is SASEGT. The CDR3 bases are TGTGCCAGCAGCCACTTAGCGGGAGGTCCCGATACGCAGTATTTT. Its translation: CASSHLAGGPDTQYF.

In this sample, this clone turned up once. The V gene is TRBV6-1, the J gene TRBJ1-4; D is perhaps TRBD1 (6 bases). CDR1 is MNHNS, CDR2 SASEGT, per germline. Trimming stripped 2 bases from V and 4 bases from J, with 11 bases between. CDR3 length: 15 residues. The CDR3 spells CASSESGTSNEKLFF. The CDR3 bases are TGTGCCAGCAGTGAATCCGGGACAAGTAATGAAAAACTGTTTTTT.

A few counts support this clone. V is TRBV30 and J is TRBJ2-3; no firm D call. In germline, CDR1 is GTSNPN, CDR2 SVGIG (reference sequence). V was pared by 2 bases and J by 6 bases, with 12 bases between. The CDR3 sequence is 13 residues long. The CDR3 spells CAWSIRVSDTQYF. CDR3 bases: TGTGCCTGGAGTATACGGGTTAGTGATACGCAGTATTTT.

This clone has only a few counts. V gene TRBV9 combines with J gene TRBJ2-2, with 12 bases that match TRBD2. CDR3 length equals 17 residues. Germline V gene sequence: CDR1 SGDLS, CDR2 YYNGEE. V lost 7 bases and J lost 4; bases outside the gene matches: 11. CDR3 region: CASGYWTSGKGTGELFF. The DNA of the CDR3 is TGTGCCAGCGGCTATTGGACTAGCGGGAAGGGCACCGGGGAGCTGTTTTTT.

This clone was picked up a small number of times. The chain carries TRBV5-1 and TRBJ2-3; a possible D gene is TRBD2 (6 bases). The V gene lost 1 base and the J gene lost 4 bases, with 10 bases spanning the gap. This CDR3 is built from 14 residues. Germline CDR1 and CDR2: SGHRS and YFSETQ. The CDR3 loop is CASSLPGVSDTQYF. In DNA, the CDR3 is TGCGCCAGCAGCTTGCCGGGAGTCTCAGATACGCAGTATTTT. The full variable domain, completed using reference TRBV5-1 and TRBJ2-3, is KAGVTQTPRYLIKTRGQQVTLSCSPISGHRSVSWYQQTPGQGLQFLFEYFSETQRNKGNFPGRFSGRQFSNSRSEMNVSTLELGDSALYLCASSLPGVSDTQYFGPGTRLTVL.

This clone was counted a few times. CDR3 nucleotides: TGTGCCAGTCAAAAGAGTGCCAGGGGGAATGAAAAACTGTTTTTT. Translation gives CASQKSARGNEKLFF. The gene calls are TRBV2 and TRBJ1-4; 7 nucleotides line up with TRBD1. V dropped 9 bases and J dropped 5; count of bases not matched to a gene: 12. Germline loops: CDR1 SNHLY, CDR2 FYNNEI. The CDR3 is made up of 15 amino acids.

In this sample, this clone turned up a few times. The genes are TRBV19 and TRBJ2-7; D gene unclear. The V gene lost 6 bases and the J gene lost 0 bases, with 12 bases spanning the gap. Germline CDR1 reads LNHDA; CDR2 reads SQIVND (reference sequence). The CDR3 runs 14 residues. The CDR3 protein is CASRNRNSSYEQYF. The DNA of the CDR3 is TGTGCCAGTAGAAATCGCAATAGCTCCTACGAGCAGTACTTC. Filled out from reference TRBV19 and TRBJ2-7, the complete variable domain reads DGGITQSPKYLFRKEGQNVTLSCEQNLNHDAMYWYRQDPGQGLRLIYYSQIVNDFQKGDIAEGYSVSREKKESFPLTVTSAQKNPTAFYLCASRNRNSSYEQYFGPGTRLTVT.